What follows are 2 T cell receptor beta chains derived from one specimen sequenced in a study of T cells in Graves' hyperthyroidism and ophthalmopathy. TCR beta CDR3 regions were amplified from RNA. First-round RT-PCR of the TCR CDR3 relied on the HTBI primer set. One entry per CDR3 protein, called by TCRdb with MiXCR from the multiplex PCR reads. The sample yields 250,000 to 350,000 distinct CDR3 sequences, about 20% seen once. Sequencing input: blood. These receptors came from a man younger than 45 with Graves' ophthalmopathy.

The chain joins TRBV30 to TRBJ1-1, with a tentative D call TRBD1 (6 bases). This CDR3 contains 12 residues. V gave up 3 bases and J gave up 1 base, with 6 bases separating them. Germline lookup yields CDR1 GTSNPN and CDR2 SVGIG (reference sequence). The CDR3 sequence is CAWRGQNTEAFF. CDR3 nucleotides: TGTGCCTGGAGGGGACAGAACACTGAAGCTTTCTTT. Using reference TRBV30 and TRBJ1-1 for the parts outside the CDR3, the full variable domain is SQTIHQWPATLVQPVGSPLSLECTVEGTSNPNLYWYRQAAGRGLQLLFYSVGIGQISSEVPQNLSASRPQDRQFILSSKKLLLSDSGFYLCAWRGQNTEAFFGQGTRLTVV.

In its sample, this clonotype was seen a few times. The rearrangement joins TRBV28 to TRBJ2-3, with 9 bases identical to TRBD2. V shed 3 bases and J 0 bases; nucleotides not matched to a gene: 7. This CDR3 region has 17 residues. Germline loops: CDR1 MDHEN, CDR2 SYDVKM. CDR3 amino acids: CASSFLLAGTSTDTQYF. CDR3 coding DNA: TGTGCCAGCAGTTTCCTGCTAGCGGGGACTAGCACAGATACGCAGTATTTT.